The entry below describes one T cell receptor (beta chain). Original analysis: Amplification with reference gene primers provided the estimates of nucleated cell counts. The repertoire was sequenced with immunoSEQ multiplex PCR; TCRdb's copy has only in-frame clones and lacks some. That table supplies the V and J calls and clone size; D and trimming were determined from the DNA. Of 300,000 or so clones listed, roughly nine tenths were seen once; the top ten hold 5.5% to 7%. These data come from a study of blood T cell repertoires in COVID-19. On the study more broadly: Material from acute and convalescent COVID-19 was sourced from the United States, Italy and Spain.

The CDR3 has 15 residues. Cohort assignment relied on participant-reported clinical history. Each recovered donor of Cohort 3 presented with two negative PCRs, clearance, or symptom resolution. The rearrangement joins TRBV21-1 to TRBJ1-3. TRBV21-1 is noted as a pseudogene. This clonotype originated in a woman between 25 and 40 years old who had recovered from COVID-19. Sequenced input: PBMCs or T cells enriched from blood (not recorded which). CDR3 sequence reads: CASSKRGFSGNTIYF. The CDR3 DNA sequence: TGTGCCAGCAGCAAACGGGGTTTCTCTGGAAACACCATATATTTT.